What follows are 21 T cell receptor beta chains derived from one specimen sequenced in a study of CD8 T cells in Susac syndrome. cDNA came from about 0.5 to 1 ug RNA primed by random hexamers. TCRdb re-analysed the immunoSEQ multiplex PCR reads in MiXCR, keeping a single row per CDR3 protein. The data hold more than 70,000 distinct CDR3 sequences, with over 85% observed a single time. The sample consisted of CD8+ T cells from PBMCs. The receptors originated from a human donor in good health.

This clonotype occurred a few times. The chain has TRBV12-3 or TRBV12-4 and TRBJ2-2; D not resolved. Trimming removed 3 bases at V and 4 bases at J, with 0 bases between. This CDR3 has 11 residues. In nucleotides, the CDR3 is TGTGCCAGCAGTTTCACCGGGGAGCTGTTTTTT. This sequence encodes CASSFTGELFF.

The J gene is TRBJ1-3, the V gene TRBV5-4; 7 nucleotides agree with TRBD1. This CDR3 region has 16 residues. Trimming removed 4 bases from V and 0 bases from J; junction bases left unmatched: 7. Germline V gene data show CDR1 as SGHNT and CDR2 as YYREEE (reference sequence). CDR3 loop: CASSRMGQISGNTIYF. CDR3 DNA sequence: TGTGCCAGCAGCCGGATGGGACAGATCTCTGGAAACACCATATATTTT.

This sequence joins TRBV24-1 and TRBJ2-5; the match to TRBD1 covers 10 bases. The CDR3 has 16 amino acids. Germline V gene lookup returns CDR1 KGHDR and CDR2 SFDVKD. The J segment lost 2 bases and the V segment lost 4 bases, leaving 6 bases of the junction unmatched. This CDR3 reads CATSEGWDRGQETQYF. CDR3 DNA sequence: TGTGCCACCAGTGAAGGGTGGGACAGGGGTCAAGAGACCCAGTACTTC.

A few counts support this clonotype. The chain recombines TRBV14 with TRBJ2-7, with a tentative D call TRBD1 (5 bases). CDR1 SGHDN and CDR2 FVKESK come from the germline V gene. The CDR3 has 12 amino acids. V lost 8 bases, J lost 2 bases, and 10 bases lay in between. The CDR3 protein is CASGQGAYEQYF. CDR3 sequence (DNA): TGTGCCAGCGGGCAGGGTGCCTACGAGCAGTACTTC.

The chain uses TRBV20-1 and TRBJ2-2; the D gene is possibly TRBD2 (6 bases). V lost 1 base, J lost 4 bases, and 16 bases lay in between. Germline V gene lookup returns CDR1 DFQATT and CDR2 SNEGSKA (reference sequence). This CDR3 has 16 residues. The CDR3 sequence is CSARGLREVGTGELFF. CDR3 nucleotide sequence: TGCAGTGCTAGAGGGTTAAGGGAGGTGGGCACCGGGGAGCTGTTTTTT.

The chain links TRBV9 to TRBJ1-1; D is undetermined. The CDR3 is made up of 12 amino acids. V gave up 3 bases and J gave up 7 bases, with 10 bases separating them. Germline V gene sequence: CDR1 SGDLS, CDR2 YYNGEE. CDR3 amino acids: CASSGRRNEAFF. DNA for the CDR3: TGTGCCAGCAGCGGTAGGCGGAATGAAGCTTTCTTT.

This clonotype appeared a few times. The CDR3 loop reads CASSVGWGYQPQHF. DNA of the CDR3: TGTGCCAGCAGCGTAGGTTGGGGGTACCAGCCCCAGCATTTT. This chain joins TRBV9 and TRBJ1-5; TRBD1 is a possible D gene (5 bases). The CDR3 extends over 14 amino acids. With 0 bases removed from V and 7 bases from J, the gap between germline ends came to 11 bases. From germline, CDR1 is SGDLS and CDR2 YYNGEE.

The chain employs TRBV12-3 or TRBV12-4 and TRBJ1-2, with D unresolved. The CDR3 length is 13 residues. Trimming left V 3 bases short and J 8 bases short, with 13 bases between. The CDR3 loop is CASSFSGGDGYTF. As DNA, the CDR3 is TGTGCCAGCAGTTTCTCGGGCGGAGACGGCTACACCTTC.

Concerning this clonotype itself: Because the CDR3's place on the DNA is in doubt, the DNA is left out and the CDR3 is given as listed by TCRdb. The chain joins TRBV21-1 to TRBJ1-4. TRBV21-1 is shown as a pseudogene. The CDR3 spans 16 residues, counting both ends. CDR3 sequence reads: CASSPARLQLMKNCFF.

The rearrangement joins TRBV20-1 to TRBJ1-3; D gene unclear. The germline gives CDR1 DFQATT, CDR2 SNEGSKA (reference sequence). There are 12 residues in the CDR3. V was pared by 6 bases and J by 0 bases, with 6 bases between. In DNA form, the CDR3 reads TGCAGTGCCCCGTACTCTGGAAACACCATATATTTT. Its protein product is CSAPYSGNTIYF.

The gene calls are TRBV7-3 and TRBJ2-1; no firm D call. The CDR3 sequence is 14 residues long. Germline CDR1 and CDR2: SGHTA and FQGTGA. The V and J ends lost 5 bases and 4 bases respectively, with 12 bases between them. CDR3 protein: CASSPLPVYNEQFF. CDR3 sequence (DNA): TGTGCCAGCAGCCCGCTGCCGGTTTACAATGAGCAGTTCTTC.

The chain uses TRBV2 and TRBJ1-1, with a possible D match to TRBD1 (5 bases). The CDR3 loop spans 12 amino acids. Germline V gene sequence: CDR1 SNHLY, CDR2 FYNNEI. Trimming removed 7 bases from V and 7 bases from J, with 13 bases in between. The CDR3 coding sequence is TGTGCCAGCATGGGCAGGGATGATGAAGCTTTCTTT. Residues: CASMGRDDEAFF.

The chain combines TRBV7-8 with TRBJ2-7; D gene uncertain. The germline CDR1 and CDR2 sequences are SGHVS and FQNEAQ. The CDR3 is made up of 12 amino acids. V gave up 5 bases and J gave up 3 bases, with 8 bases separating them. CDR3 sequence (DNA): TGTGCCAGCAGCCCAACAGACTACGAGCAGTACTTC. It yields the protein CASSPTDYEQYF.

The rearrangement links TRBV11-2 to TRBJ2-1, with D unresolved. Trimming took off 6 bases at V and 2 bases at J, with 8 bases between the two ends. This CDR3 region has 13 residues. Looked up from germline, CDR1 is SGHAT and CDR2 is FQNNGV. The CDR3 sequence is CASRRATYNEQFF. The CDR3 DNA reads as TGTGCCAGCAGACGTGCAACCTACAATGAGCAGTTCTTC.

The chain combines TRBV20-1 with TRBJ2-7; D is uncertain. The CDR3 covers 15 residues. With 1 base removed from V and 1 base from J, the gap between germline ends came to 14 bases. The germline gives CDR1 DFQATT, CDR2 SNEGSKA (reference sequence). In DNA, the CDR3 is TGCAGTGCTAGAGGTCCCCAGTCCGGGTCCTACGAGCAGTACTTC. It specifies CSARGPQSGSYEQYF.

In this sample, this clonotype turned up a few times. This rearrangement joins TRBV7-6 to TRBJ2-7; D ambiguous. The germline V gene has CDR1 SGHVS and CDR2 FNYEAQ. V shed 5 bases and J shed 6 bases, with 11 bases lying between them. The CDR3 spans 12 residues. The CDR3 nucleotides read TGTGCCAGCAGCCCGCCCTTTGGCGAGCAGTACTTC. This encodes CASSPPFGEQYF.

In DNA form, the CDR3 reads TGTGCCAGCAGCTTAGCCAGCGGGGGGGACAATGAGCAGTTCTTC. This encodes CASSLASGGDNEQFF. The chain is built from TRBV7-9 and TRBJ2-1; 10 nucleotides agree with TRBD2. Germline-derived CDR1 and CDR2 are SEHNR and FQNEAQ (reference sequence). J was trimmed by 5 bases and V by 0 bases; bases with no gene match: 1. The CDR3 contains 15 residues.

V is TRBV20-1 and J is TRBJ2-7; 8 bases agree with TRBD1. This CDR3 contains 14 residues. V was clipped by 3 bases and J by 0 bases; unmatched bases: 4. Germline V gene data show CDR1 as DFQATT and CDR2 as SNEGSKA (reference sequence). DNA of the CDR3: TGCAGTGCTAGGGGACAGGAAAACTCCTACGAGCAGTACTTC. This translates into CSARGQENSYEQYF.

The chain links TRBV19 to TRBJ1-5; possible D gene TRBD1, 6 bases. V shed 7 bases and J shed 4 bases, with 20 bases lying between them. CDR1 LNHDA and CDR2 SQIVND come from the germline V gene (reference sequence). The CDR3 runs 16 residues. The CDR3 bases are TGTGCCAGTAACCCATCCGGGACATTGAGTAATCAGCCCCAGCATTTT. This encodes CASNPSGTLSNQPQHF. The variable domain in full, with the rest retrieved from reference TRBV19 and TRBJ1-5, is DGGITQSPKYLFRKEGQNVTLSCEQNLNHDAMYWYRQDPGQGLRLIYYSQIVNDFQKGDIAEGYSVSREKKESFPLTVTSAQKNPTAFYLCASNPSGTLSNQPQHFGDGTRLSIL.

The V gene is TRBV5-4, the J gene TRBJ2-3; D is ambiguous. The CDR3 totals 17 residues. Trimming took 4 bases from V and 0 from J, leaving 18 bases between them. Per the germline V gene, CDR1 is SGHNT and CDR2 is YYREEE (reference sequence). The CDR3 nucleotides are TGTGCCAGCAGCGGGCCTGGGTATGGTTCTAGCACAGATACGCAGTATTTT. Protein product: CASSGPGYGSSTDTQYF.

This chain links TRBV6-2 or TRBV6-3 with TRBJ2-6; D is unresolved. The CDR3 contains 15 residues. CDR1 is MNHEY, CDR2 SVGEGT, per germline. With 4 bases removed from V and 2 bases from J, the gap between germline ends came to 9 bases. DNA for the CDR3: TGTGCCAGCAGTTCGAAGGGTACTGGGGCCAACGTCCTGACTTTC. Its translation is CASSSKGTGANVLTF.